The 19 T cell receptor beta chains below come from one sample, sequenced in a study of blood T cell repertoires in COVID-19. Some clones are missing from TCRdb's copy, which holds only in-frame ones; the method was immunoSEQ multiplex PCR. The profile covers 180,000 or so clones, with 65% to 85% appearing a single time and approximately 12% taken by the ten largest. Material for sequencing was PBMCs or T cells enriched from blood (not recorded which). The receptors come from an older woman who had recovered from COVID-19.

A single count supports this clone. The chain employs TRBV5-1 and TRBJ1-2; 7 bases align to TRBD1. Germline V gene data show CDR1 as SGHRS and CDR2 as YFSETQ. Unmatched junction bases numbered 2, after V lost 0 bases and J lost 3 bases. The length of the CDR3 is 14 residues. The CDR3 DNA reads TGCGCCAGCAGCTTGGGGGACAGAGACTATGGCTACACCTTC. Its protein product is CASSLGDRDYGYTF.

V is TRBV5-4 and J is TRBJ1-2, with TRBD1 matching over 8 bases. V was clipped by 3 bases and J by 1 base; unmatched bases: 8. The germline CDR1 and CDR2 sequences are SGHNT and YYREEE (reference sequence). CDR3 length equals 16 residues. DNA for the CDR3: TGTGCCAGCAGCTATGGACAGGGACGACTTAACTATGGCTACACCTTC. This translates into CASSYGQGRLNYGYTF.

The rearrangement uses TRBV5-4 and TRBJ2-2, with 7 nucleotides matching TRBD2. Germline trimming cut 5 bases from V and 6 bases from J; bases unmatched to any gene: 10. From germline, CDR1 is SGHNT and CDR2 YYREEE (reference sequence). The CDR3 has 15 residues. The CDR3 spells CASRRDLAGSGELFF. The CDR3 DNA reads as TGTGCCAGCAGGCGGGACTTAGCGGGTTCCGGGGAGCTGTTTTTT.

This chain links TRBV12-3 or TRBV12-4 with TRBJ1-1; 8 nucleotides align to TRBD1. There are 12 residues in the CDR3. V shed 1 base, J shed 8 bases, and the junction held 0 bases outside the gene matches. CDR3 loop: CASSLGTGEAFF. The CDR3 DNA follows: TGTGCCAGCAGTTTAGGGACAGGGGAAGCTTTCTTT.

The chain uses TRBV7-9 and TRBJ2-1; tentative D call: TRBD2 (7 bases). Germline CDR1 SEHNR, CDR2 FQNEAQ (reference sequence). This CDR3 is built from 16 residues. Deletions cut 4 bases from V and 8 bases from J, with 21 bases between. CDR3 amino acids: CASSSRGGRDDDEQFF. In DNA form, the CDR3 reads TGTGCCAGCAGCTCTAGGGGGGGCAGGGATGACGATGAGCAGTTCTTC.

This chain links TRBV5-4 with TRBJ2-1, with 10 bases fitting TRBD2. CDR3 length equals 15 residues. The germline V gene encodes CDR1 SGHNT and CDR2 YYREEE (reference sequence). The V gene end was trimmed by 4 bases and the J gene end by 7 bases; junction bases not matched to a gene: 8. The CDR3 loop is CASSPSGRVGNEQFF. The CDR3 DNA sequence: TGTGCCAGCAGCCCTAGCGGGAGAGTAGGGAATGAGCAGTTCTTC.

This clone was counted once. The V call is TRBV7-2, the J call TRBJ2-5; 8 bases are shared with TRBD1. Trimming took 5 bases from V and 8 from J; bases not matched to a gene: 10. CDR1 SGHTA and CDR2 FQGNSA come from the germline V gene. The CDR3 sequence is 14 residues long. The CDR3 DNA reads as TGTGCCAGCAGCCCGTACAGGGGGGTCGGTACCCAGTACTTC. Protein sequence: CASSPYRGVGTQYF. The full variable domain, with the rest looked up from reference TRBV7-2 and TRBJ2-5, is GAGVSQSPSNKVTEKGKDVELRCDPISGHTALYWYRQSLGQGLEFLIYFQGNSAPDKSGLPSDRFSAERTGGSVSTLTIQRTQQEDSAVYLCASSPYRGVGTQYFGPGTRLLVL.

This clone was seen only a few times. This chain links TRBV6-5 with TRBJ1-2; D is unclear. CDR1 and CDR2 from the germline V gene are MNHEY and SVGAGI. Trimming shortened V by 6 bases and J by 3 bases, and 17 bases separated the two germline ends. The CDR3 extends over 15 amino acids. The CDR3 loop is CASSLRTGGYYGYTF. The CDR3, as DNA: TGTGCCAGCAGCCTACGGACGGGCGGGTACTATGGCTACACCTTC.

This clone came up a few times. The chain recombines TRBV5-5 with TRBJ2-7, with TRBD1 matching over 7 bases. J gave up 3 bases and V 0 bases, and 9 bases lay outside the gene matches. The CDR3 totals 16 residues. Germline CDR1 and CDR2: SGHKS and YYEKEE (reference sequence). The CDR3 loop is CASSLEGAGQHYEQYF. CDR3 sequence (DNA): TGTGCCAGCAGCTTGGAGGGGGCCGGGCAACACTACGAGCAGTACTTC.

The V and J genes are TRBV10-1 and TRBJ2-7, with D uncertain. Trimming took 3 bases from V and 6 from J, leaving 6 bases between them. This CDR3 has 11 amino acids. CDR1 is WNHNN, CDR2 SYGVQD, per germline (reference sequence). CDR3 DNA sequence: TGCGCCAGCAGTGATGGGCGCGAGCAGTACTTC. It yields the protein CASSDGREQYF.

The chain is built from TRBV3-1 (or the pseudogene TRBV3-2) and TRBJ1-1; maybe TRBD1 (5 bases). The CDR3 totals 15 residues. Germline assignment: CDR1 LGHDT and CDR2 YNNKEL (reference sequence). V was pared by 1 base and J by 5 bases, with 14 bases between. The DNA of the CDR3 is TGTGCCAGCAGCCAAGTCAGGGATAGAGGAACTGAAGCTTTCTTT. This codes for CASSQVRDRGTEAFF.

The rearrangement uses TRBV12-5 and TRBJ1-1; D perhaps matches TRBD1 (5 bases). V was clipped by 4 bases and J by 3 bases, with 9 bases between them. Germline CDR1 reads LGHNT; CDR2 reads FRNRAP. CDR3 length equals 13 residues. The CDR3 DNA is TGTGCTAGTGGTTCAGGGTTCTACACTGAAGCTTTCTTT. It codes for CASGSGFYTEAFF.

The CDR3 spells CASFTRGQFNQPQHF. The CDR3 region has the DNA TGTGCCAGTTTTACCCGGGGACAGTTCAATCAGCCCCAGCATTTT. The V call is TRBV6-5, the J call TRBJ1-5; 7 bases align to TRBD1. This CDR3 has 15 residues. V lost 9 bases, J lost 3 bases, and 11 bases stayed unmatched. The germline V gene encodes CDR1 MNHEY and CDR2 SVGAGI.

The V and J genes are TRBV7-7 and TRBJ2-6, with TRBD1 matching over 8 bases. The CDR3 has 17 residues. The V and J ends lost 5 bases and 1 base, in that order; junction bases with no gene match: 7. The germline gives CDR1 SSHAT, CDR2 FNYEAQ (reference sequence). The CDR3, as DNA: TGTGCCAGCAGCCCCGACAGGGGAGAATCTGGGGCCAACGTCCTGACTTTC. Translated: CASSPDRGESGANVLTF.

The rearrangement uses TRBV5-1 and TRBJ1-2; a weak D match, TRBD1 (5 bases). Trimming removed 0 bases from V and 8 bases from J, with 17 bases in between. Per the germline V gene, CDR1 is SGHRS and CDR2 is YFSETQ. The CDR3 totals 15 residues. The CDR3 DNA reads TGCGCCAGCAGCTTGGGCGGGACGGTGTCCCAAGGCTACACCTTC. Protein sequence: CASSLGGTVSQGYTF.

This sequence joins TRBV19 and TRBJ1-6; 7 bases are a match to TRBD1. This CDR3 comprises 16 residues. After removal of 5 bases from V and 7 bases from J, the junction contained 11 bases not matched to a gene. Germline V gene data show CDR1 as LNHDA and CDR2 as SQIVND (reference sequence). In DNA, the CDR3 is TGTGCCAGTAGTGGACAACAGGGGATCTTGAATTCACCCCTCCACTTT. This codes for CASSGQQGILNSPLHF.

This rearrangement joins TRBV7-3 to TRBJ2-5; D is possibly TRBD2 (6 bases). V lost 5 bases to trimming and J lost 5 bases, with 18 bases between them. CDR1 and CDR2 from the germline V gene are SGHTA and FQGTGA. This CDR3 spans 15 amino acids. The CDR3 DNA reads TGTGCCAGCAGCCCGTCCGGGACTCCCGGGGAGACCCAGTACTTC. Amino acids: CASSPSGTPGETQYF.

The rearrangement uses TRBV11-2 and TRBJ1-6, with 8 bases aligning to TRBD1. The V and J ends lost 2 bases and 9 bases, in that order; junction bases with no gene match: 6. CDR3 length: 15 amino acids. From germline, CDR1 is SGHAT and CDR2 FQNNGV. In DNA, the CDR3 is TGTGCCAGCAGCTTAACCCCCCAGGGGGCTTCACCCCTCCACTTT. Residues: CASSLTPQGASPLHF.

As to this clone: A junction boundary mismatches the germline segment, possibly from a read error. V gene TRBV2 combines with J gene TRBJ1-4, with D unclear. The CDR3 extends over 14 amino acids. The germline gives CDR1 SNHLY, CDR2 FYNNEI. In DNA form, the CDR3 reads TGTGCCAGCAGCGAAGGTGGCAGTCTTGGAAAACTGTTTTTT. It yields the protein CASSEGGSLGKLFF.